This is a list of T cell receptor beta chains from one sample in a study of T cell responses to AZD1222 COVID-19 vaccine. Sequencing was performed with immunoSEQ multiplex PCR; in TCRdb, only in-frame clones are kept and a portion is missing. The sample lists roughly 100,000 clones, around 87% occurring once. The source was peripheral blood, collected on day 0 of AZD1222 vaccination. The receptors shown here come from an adult in good health. CDR3s include the opening cysteine and the closing phenylalanine or tryptophan. Each record gives: clone size, J gene, D gene, V gene, CDR3 protein, CDR3 DNA. The D gene is left open where the match is weak. Clone size appears in some rows only: once, few, many, or a class for an expanded clone.

clone size: -; J gene: TRBJ1-6; D gene: -; V gene: TRBV7-9; CDR3 protein: CASSWGGADSPLHF; CDR3 DNA: TGTGCCAGCAGCTGGGGGGGGGCGGATTCACCCCTCCACTTT
clone size: -; J gene: TRBJ2-5; D gene: -; V gene: TRBV25-1; CDR3 protein: CASSEPVSQETQYF; CDR3 DNA: TGTGCCAGCAGTGAACCAGTTTCTCAAGAGACCCAGTACTTC
clone size: -; J gene: TRBJ2-3; D gene: -; V gene: TRBV27; CDR3 protein: CASSLTGESTDTQYF; CDR3 DNA: TGTGCCAGCAGCCTCACAGGAGAAAGCACAGATACGCAGTATTTT
clone size: few; J gene: TRBJ2-1; D gene: TRBD2; V gene: TRBV7-3; CDR3 protein: CASSPSGNEQFF; CDR3 DNA: TGTGCCAGCAGCCCTAGCGGCAATGAGCAGTTCTTC
clone size: -; J gene: TRBJ1-6; D gene: -; V gene: TRBV7-9; CDR3 protein: CASTPQGTLNSPLHF; CDR3 DNA: TGTGCCAGCACTCCCCAGGGGACCCTTAATTCACCCCTCCACTTT
clone size: -; J gene: TRBJ1-4; D gene: -; V gene: TRBV12-3/TRBV12-4; CDR3 protein: CASSFIGNEKLFF; CDR3 DNA: TGTGCCAGCAGTTTTATTGGGAATGAAAAACTGTTTTTT
clone size: once; J gene: TRBJ1-5; D gene: -; V gene: TRBV27; CDR3 protein: CASSFSQGQPQHF; CDR3 DNA: TGTGCCAGCAGTTTCTCCCAGGGTCAGCCCCAGCATTTT
clone size: -; J gene: TRBJ1-4; D gene: -; V gene: TRBV9; CDR3 protein: CASSVAGEKLFF; CDR3 DNA: TGTGCCAGCAGCGTAGCTGGGGAAAAACTGTTTTTT
clone size: -; J gene: TRBJ2-2; D gene: TRBD1; V gene: TRBV6-2/TRBV6-3; CDR3 protein: CASSYWGQGNTGELFF; CDR3 DNA: TGTGCCAGCAGTTACTGGGGACAGGGGAACACCGGGGAGCTGTTTTTT
clone size: once; J gene: TRBJ2-6; D gene: -; V gene: TRBV5-8; CDR3 protein: CASSLTRSRSSRGANVLTF; CDR3 DNA: TGTGCCAGCAGTCTCACCCGGAGTAGGTCATCACGTGGGGCCAACGTCCTGACTTTC
clone size: -; J gene: TRBJ1-1; D gene: -; V gene: TRBV10-3; CDR3 protein: CAISELGEAFF; CDR3 DNA: TGTGCCATCAGTGAGCTGGGTGAAGCTTTCTTT
clone size: -; J gene: TRBJ1-4; D gene: -; V gene: TRBV5-1; CDR3 protein: CASSLASGVGEKLFF; CDR3 DNA: TGCGCCAGCAGCTTGGCCAGTGGCGTAGGGGAAAAACTGTTTTTT
clone size: -; J gene: TRBJ2-3; D gene: -; V gene: TRBV5-1; CDR3 protein: CASSPIVGDTQYF; CDR3 DNA: TGCGCCAGCAGCCCAATAGTCGGTGATACGCAGTATTTT
clone size: few; J gene: TRBJ1-6; D gene: -; V gene: TRBV7-9; CDR3 protein: CASSLALMALHF; CDR3 DNA: TGTGCCAGCAGCTTAGCCCTCATGGCCCTCCACTTT
clone size: few; J gene: TRBJ2-1; D gene: -; V gene: TRBV12-3/TRBV12-4; CDR3 protein: CASSLGRGNEQFF; CDR3 DNA: TGTGCCAGCAGTTTGGGGAGAGGGAATGAGCAGTTCTTC
clone size: -; J gene: TRBJ1-1; D gene: -; V gene: TRBV18; CDR3 protein: CASSPFRDNGEAFF; CDR3 DNA: TGTGCCAGCTCACCTTTCCGGGACAACGGTGAAGCTTTCTTT
clone size: few; J gene: TRBJ1-1; D gene: -; V gene: TRBV7-2; CDR3 protein: CASSLAGVGTEAFF; CDR3 DNA: TGTGCCAGCAGCTTAGCAGGTGTGGGCACTGAAGCTTTCTTT
clone size: -; J gene: TRBJ2-1; D gene: -; V gene: TRBV5-1; CDR3 protein: CASSLEGGRFYNEQFF; CDR3 DNA: TGCGCCAGCAGCTTGGAGGGGGGTCGGTTCTACAATGAGCAGTTCTTC
clone size: -; J gene: TRBJ2-3; D gene: TRBD1; V gene: TRBV6-5; CDR3 protein: CASSYSRDRYTDTQYF; CDR3 DNA: TGTGCCAGCAGTTACTCCCGGGACAGGTACACAGATACGCAGTATTTT
clone size: -; J gene: TRBJ1-5; D gene: TRBD1; V gene: TRBV30; CDR3 protein: CAWTPGGGQPQHF; CDR3 DNA: TGTGCCTGGACACCAGGGGGTGGGCAGCCCCAGCATTTT
clone size: -; J gene: TRBJ1-5; D gene: TRBD1; V gene: TRBV6-5; CDR3 protein: CASRETGGNQPQHF; CDR3 DNA: TGTGCCAGCAGGGAGACAGGGGGCAATCAGCCCCAGCATTTT
clone size: -; J gene: TRBJ1-6; D gene: -; V gene: TRBV10-3; CDR3 protein: CASLDASGINSPLHF; CDR3 DNA: TGTGCCAGTTTGGATGCTTCGGGAATAAATTCACCCCTCCACTTT
clone size: -; J gene: TRBJ2-7; D gene: -; V gene: TRBV19; CDR3 protein: CASSILNSYEQYF; CDR3 DNA: TGTGCCAGTAGTATACTCAACTCCTACGAGCAGTACTTC
clone size: -; J gene: TRBJ1-5; D gene: -; V gene: TRBV5-6; CDR3 protein: CASSLGYGRGNQPQHF; CDR3 DNA: TGTGCCAGCAGCTTGGGATATGGCAGGGGCAATCAGCCCCAGCATTTT
clone size: -; J gene: TRBJ2-2; D gene: TRBD1; V gene: TRBV11-2; CDR3 protein: CASSLGRGSGTGELFF; CDR3 DNA: TGTGCCAGCAGCTTGGGCAGGGGGTCTGGCACCGGGGAGCTGTTTTTT
clone size: few; J gene: TRBJ2-7; D gene: -; V gene: TRBV2; CDR3 protein: CASSEYEQYF; CDR3 DNA: TGTGCCAGCAGTGAGTACGAGCAGTACTTC
clone size: -; J gene: TRBJ2-5; D gene: TRBD1; V gene: TRBV2; CDR3 protein: CASRRTGGVETQYF; CDR3 DNA: TGTGCCAGCAGAAGGACAGGGGGCGTGGAGACCCAGTACTTC